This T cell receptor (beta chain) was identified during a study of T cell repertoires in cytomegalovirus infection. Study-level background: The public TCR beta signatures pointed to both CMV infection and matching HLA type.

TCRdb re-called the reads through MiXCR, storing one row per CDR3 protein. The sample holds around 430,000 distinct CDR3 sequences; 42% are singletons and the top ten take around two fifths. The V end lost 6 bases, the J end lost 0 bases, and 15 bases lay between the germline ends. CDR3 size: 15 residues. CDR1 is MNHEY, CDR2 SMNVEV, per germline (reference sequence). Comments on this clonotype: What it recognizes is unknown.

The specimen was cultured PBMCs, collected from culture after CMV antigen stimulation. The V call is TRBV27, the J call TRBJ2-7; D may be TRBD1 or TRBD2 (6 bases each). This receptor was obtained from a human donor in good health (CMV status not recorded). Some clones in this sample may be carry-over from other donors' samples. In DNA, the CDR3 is TGTGCCAGCAGCGGGGGCGGCGGGCTCTCCTACGAGCAGTACTTC. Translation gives CASSGGGGLSYEQYF.